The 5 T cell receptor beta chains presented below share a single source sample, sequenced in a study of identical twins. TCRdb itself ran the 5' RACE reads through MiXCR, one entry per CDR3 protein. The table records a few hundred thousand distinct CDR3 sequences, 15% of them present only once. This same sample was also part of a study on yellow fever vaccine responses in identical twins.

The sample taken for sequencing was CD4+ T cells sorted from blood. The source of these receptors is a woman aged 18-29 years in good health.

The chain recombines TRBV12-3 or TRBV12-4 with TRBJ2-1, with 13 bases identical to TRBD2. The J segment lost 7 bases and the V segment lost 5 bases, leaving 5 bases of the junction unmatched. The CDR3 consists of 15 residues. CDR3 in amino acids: CASSRTSGSRNEQFF. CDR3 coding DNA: TGTGCCAGCAGTCGGACTAGCGGGAGCCGGAATGAGCAGTTCTTC.

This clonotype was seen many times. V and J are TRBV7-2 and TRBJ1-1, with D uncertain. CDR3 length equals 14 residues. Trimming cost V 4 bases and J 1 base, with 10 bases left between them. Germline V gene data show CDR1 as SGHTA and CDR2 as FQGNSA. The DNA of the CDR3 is TGTGCCAGCAGCTCTCAAGGTCCGAACACTGAAGCTTTCTTT. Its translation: CASSSQGPNTEAFF.

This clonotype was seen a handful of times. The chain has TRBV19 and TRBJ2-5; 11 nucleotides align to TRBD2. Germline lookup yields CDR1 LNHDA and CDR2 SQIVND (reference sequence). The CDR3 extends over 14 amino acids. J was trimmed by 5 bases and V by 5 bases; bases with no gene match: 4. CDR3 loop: CASSGTSGTETQYF. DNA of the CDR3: TGTGCCAGTAGTGGGACTAGCGGAACTGAGACCCAGTACTTC.

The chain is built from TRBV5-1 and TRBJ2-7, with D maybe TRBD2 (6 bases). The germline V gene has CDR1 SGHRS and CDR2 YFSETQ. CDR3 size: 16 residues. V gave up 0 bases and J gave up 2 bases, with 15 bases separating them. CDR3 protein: CASSLGASAGTYEQYF. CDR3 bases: TGCGCCAGCAGCTTGGGAGCTAGCGCGGGGACCTACGAGCAGTACTTC.

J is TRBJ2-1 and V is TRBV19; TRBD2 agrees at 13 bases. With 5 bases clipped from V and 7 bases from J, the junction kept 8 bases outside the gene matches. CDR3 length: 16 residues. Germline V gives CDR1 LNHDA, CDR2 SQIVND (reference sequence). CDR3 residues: CASSLRTSGSRNEQFF. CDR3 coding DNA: TGTGCCAGTAGTCTCCGGACTAGCGGGAGTAGGAATGAGCAGTTCTTC.